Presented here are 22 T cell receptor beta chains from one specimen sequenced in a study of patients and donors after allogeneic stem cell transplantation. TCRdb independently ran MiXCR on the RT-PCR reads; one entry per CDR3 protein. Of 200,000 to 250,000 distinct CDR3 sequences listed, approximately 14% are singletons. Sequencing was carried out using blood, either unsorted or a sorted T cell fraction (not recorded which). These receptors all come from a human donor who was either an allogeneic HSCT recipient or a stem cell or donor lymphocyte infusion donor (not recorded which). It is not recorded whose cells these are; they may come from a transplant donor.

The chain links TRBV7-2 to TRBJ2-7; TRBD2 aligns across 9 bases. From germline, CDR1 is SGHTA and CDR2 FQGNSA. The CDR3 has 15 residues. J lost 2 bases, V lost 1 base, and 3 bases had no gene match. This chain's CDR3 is CASSLEAGGAYEQYF. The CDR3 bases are TGTGCCAGCAGCTTAGAGGCGGGGGGGGCCTACGAGCAGTACTTC.

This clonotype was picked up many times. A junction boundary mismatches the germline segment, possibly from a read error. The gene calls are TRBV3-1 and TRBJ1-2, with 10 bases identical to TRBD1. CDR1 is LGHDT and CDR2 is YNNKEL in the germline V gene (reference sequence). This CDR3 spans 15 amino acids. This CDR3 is CASSKDRGRVYGYTF. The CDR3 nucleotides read TGTGCCAGCAGCAAAGACAGGGGGCGCGTCTATGGCTACACCTTC.

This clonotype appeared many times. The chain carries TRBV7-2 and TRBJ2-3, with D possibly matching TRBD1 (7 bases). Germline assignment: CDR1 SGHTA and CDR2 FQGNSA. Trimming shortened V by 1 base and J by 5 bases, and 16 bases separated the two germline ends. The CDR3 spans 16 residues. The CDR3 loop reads CASSLGQGGIGDTQYF. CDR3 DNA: TGTGCCAGCAGCTTAGGACAGGGCGGGATCGGAGATACGCAGTATTTT.

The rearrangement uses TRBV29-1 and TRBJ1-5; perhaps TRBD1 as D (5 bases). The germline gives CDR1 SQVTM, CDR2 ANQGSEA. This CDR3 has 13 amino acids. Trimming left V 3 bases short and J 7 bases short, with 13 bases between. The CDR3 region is CSVEGGMGQPQHF. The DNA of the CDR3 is TGCAGCGTTGAGGGGGGGATGGGACAGCCCCAGCATTTT.

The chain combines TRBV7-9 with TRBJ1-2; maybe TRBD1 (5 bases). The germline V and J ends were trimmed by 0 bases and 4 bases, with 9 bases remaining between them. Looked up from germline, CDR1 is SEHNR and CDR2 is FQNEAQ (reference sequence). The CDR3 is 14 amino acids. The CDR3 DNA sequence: TGTGCCAGCAGCTTAGCTGGGGCAGGCTATGGCTACACCTTC. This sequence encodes CASSLAGAGYGYTF.

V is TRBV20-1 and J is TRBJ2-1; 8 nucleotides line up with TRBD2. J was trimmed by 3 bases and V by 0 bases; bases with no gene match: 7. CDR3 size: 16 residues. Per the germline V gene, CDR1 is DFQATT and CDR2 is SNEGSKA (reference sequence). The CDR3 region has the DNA TGCAGTGCTAGAGATATGGCGGGAGGCGGCTACAATGAGCAGTTCTTC. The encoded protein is CSARDMAGGGYNEQFF.

The CDR3 spells CATSLAGNEQYF. CDR3 in DNA: TGTGCCACCAGTCTAGCGGGAAACGAGCAGTACTTC. This chain uses TRBV24-1 with TRBJ2-7; 9 bases match TRBD2. Trimming removed 6 bases from V and 5 bases from J; junction bases left unmatched: 1. This CDR3 is 12 amino acids long. CDR1 is KGHDR and CDR2 is SFDVKD in the germline V gene.

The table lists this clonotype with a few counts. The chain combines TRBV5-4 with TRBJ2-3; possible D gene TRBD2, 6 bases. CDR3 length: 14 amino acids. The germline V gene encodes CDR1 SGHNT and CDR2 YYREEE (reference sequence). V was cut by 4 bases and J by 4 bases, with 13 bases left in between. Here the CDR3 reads CASSAEPSADTQYF. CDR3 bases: TGTGCCAGCAGCGCCGAACCTAGCGCAGATACGCAGTATTTT.

In DNA, the CDR3 is TGTGCCAGCAGTCCGGGCCAGTACTTC. Encoded protein: CASSPGQYF. The V gene is TRBV21-1, the J gene TRBJ2-5; TRBD1 was called by the table and not checked on the DNA. TRBV21-1 is a recognized pseudogene. The CDR3 is made up of 9 amino acids.

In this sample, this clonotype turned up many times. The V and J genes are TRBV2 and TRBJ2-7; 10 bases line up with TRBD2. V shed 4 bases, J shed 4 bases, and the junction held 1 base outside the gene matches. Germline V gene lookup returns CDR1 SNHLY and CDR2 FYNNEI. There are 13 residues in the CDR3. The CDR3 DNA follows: TGTGCCAGCAGTGTAGCGGGGGGATACGAGCAGTACTTC. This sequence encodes CASSVAGGYEQYF. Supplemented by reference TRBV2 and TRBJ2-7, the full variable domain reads EPEVTQTPSHQVTQMGQEVILRCVPISNHLYFYWYRQILGQKVEFLVSFYNNEISEKSEIFDDQFSVERPDGSNFTLKIRSTKLEDSAMYFCASSVAGGYEQYFGPGTRLTVT.

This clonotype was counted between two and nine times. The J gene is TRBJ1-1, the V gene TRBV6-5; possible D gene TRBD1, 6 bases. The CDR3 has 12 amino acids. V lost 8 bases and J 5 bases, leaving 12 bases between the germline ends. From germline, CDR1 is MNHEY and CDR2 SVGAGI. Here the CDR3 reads CASGEGVTEAFF. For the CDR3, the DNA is TGTGCCAGCGGGGAGGGGGTGACTGAAGCTTTCTTT.

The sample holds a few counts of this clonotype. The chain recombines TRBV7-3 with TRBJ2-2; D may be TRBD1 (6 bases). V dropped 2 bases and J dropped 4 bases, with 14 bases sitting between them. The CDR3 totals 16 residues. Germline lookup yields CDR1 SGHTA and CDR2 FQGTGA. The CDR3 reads CASSLGQRRGTGELFF. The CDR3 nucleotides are TGTGCCAGCAGCTTAGGACAGCGTCGTGGCACCGGGGAGCTGTTTTTT.

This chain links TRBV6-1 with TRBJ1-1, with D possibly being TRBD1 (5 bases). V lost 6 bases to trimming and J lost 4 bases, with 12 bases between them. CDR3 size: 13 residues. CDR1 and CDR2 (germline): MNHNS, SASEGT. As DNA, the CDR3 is TGTGCCAGCAGCAGGGCGAGGGGCACTGAAGCTTTCTTT. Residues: CASSRARGTEAFF.

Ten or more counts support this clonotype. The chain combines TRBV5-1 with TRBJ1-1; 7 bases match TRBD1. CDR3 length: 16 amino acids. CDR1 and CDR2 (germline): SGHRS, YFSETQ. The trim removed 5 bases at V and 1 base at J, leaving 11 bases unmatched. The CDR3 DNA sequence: TGCGCCAGCAGTGTGCGCCCTACAGGGGCGAACACTGAAGCTTTCTTT. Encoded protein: CASSVRPTGANTEAFF.

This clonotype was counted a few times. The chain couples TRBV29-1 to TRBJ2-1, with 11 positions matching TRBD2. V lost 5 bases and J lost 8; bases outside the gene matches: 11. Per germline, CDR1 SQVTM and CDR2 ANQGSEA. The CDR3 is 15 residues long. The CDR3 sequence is CSVLKLAGVYYEQFF. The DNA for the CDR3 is TGCAGCGTTTTAAAACTAGCGGGAGTGTATTATGAGCAGTTCTTC.

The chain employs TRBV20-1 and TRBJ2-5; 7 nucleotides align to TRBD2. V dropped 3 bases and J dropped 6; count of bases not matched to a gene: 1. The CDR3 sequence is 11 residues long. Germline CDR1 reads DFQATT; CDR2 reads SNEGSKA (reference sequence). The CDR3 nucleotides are TGCAGTGCTAGCAGCGGGAAGACCCAGTACTTC. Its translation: CSASSGKTQYF.

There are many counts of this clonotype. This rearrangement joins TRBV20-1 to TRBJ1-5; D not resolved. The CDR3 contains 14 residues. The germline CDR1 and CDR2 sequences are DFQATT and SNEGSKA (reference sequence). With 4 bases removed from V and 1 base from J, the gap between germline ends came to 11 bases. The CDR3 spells CSAIGLTSNQPQHF. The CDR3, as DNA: TGCAGTGCTATAGGACTGACGAGCAATCAGCCCCAGCATTTT.

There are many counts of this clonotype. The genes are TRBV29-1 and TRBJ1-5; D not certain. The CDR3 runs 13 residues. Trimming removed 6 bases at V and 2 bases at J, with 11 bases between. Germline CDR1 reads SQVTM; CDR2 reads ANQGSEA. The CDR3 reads CSVAGSRNQPQHF. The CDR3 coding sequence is TGCAGCGTGGCCGGGAGTCGCAATCAGCCCCAGCATTTT.

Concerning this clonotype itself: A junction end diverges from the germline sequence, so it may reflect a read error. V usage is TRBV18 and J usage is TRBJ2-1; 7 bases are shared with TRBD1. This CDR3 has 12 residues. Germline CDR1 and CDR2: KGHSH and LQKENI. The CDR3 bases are TGTGCCAGCTCACCACGCCAGGGGGACCCCGTCTTC. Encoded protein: CASSPRQGDPVF.

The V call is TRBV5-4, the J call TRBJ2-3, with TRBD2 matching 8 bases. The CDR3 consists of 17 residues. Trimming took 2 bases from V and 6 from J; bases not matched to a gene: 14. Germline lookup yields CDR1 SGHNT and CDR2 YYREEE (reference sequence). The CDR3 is CASSLGSGGRSGDTQYF. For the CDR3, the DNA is TGTGCCAGCAGCTTAGGGTCGGGGGGGCGGTCTGGGGATACGCAGTATTTT.

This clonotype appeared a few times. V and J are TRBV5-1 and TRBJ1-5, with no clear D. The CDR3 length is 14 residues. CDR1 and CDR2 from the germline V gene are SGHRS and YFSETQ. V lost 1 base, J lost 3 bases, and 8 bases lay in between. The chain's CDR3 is CASSLNGPNQPQHF. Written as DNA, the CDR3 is TGCGCCAGCAGCTTGAATGGACCCAATCAGCCCCAGCATTTT. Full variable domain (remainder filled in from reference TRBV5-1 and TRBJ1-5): KAGVTQTPRYLIKTRGQQVTLSCSPISGHRSVSWYQQTPGQGLQFLFEYFSETQRNKGNFPGRFSGRQFSNSRSEMNVSTLELGDSALYLCASSLNGPNQPQHFGDGTRLSIL.

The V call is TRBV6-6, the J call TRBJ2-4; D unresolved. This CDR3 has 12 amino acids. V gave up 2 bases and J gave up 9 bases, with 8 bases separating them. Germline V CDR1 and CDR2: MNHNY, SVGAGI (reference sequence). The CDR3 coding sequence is TGTGCCAGCAGTTACGTTAGAGGCATTCAGTACTTC. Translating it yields CASSYVRGIQYF.